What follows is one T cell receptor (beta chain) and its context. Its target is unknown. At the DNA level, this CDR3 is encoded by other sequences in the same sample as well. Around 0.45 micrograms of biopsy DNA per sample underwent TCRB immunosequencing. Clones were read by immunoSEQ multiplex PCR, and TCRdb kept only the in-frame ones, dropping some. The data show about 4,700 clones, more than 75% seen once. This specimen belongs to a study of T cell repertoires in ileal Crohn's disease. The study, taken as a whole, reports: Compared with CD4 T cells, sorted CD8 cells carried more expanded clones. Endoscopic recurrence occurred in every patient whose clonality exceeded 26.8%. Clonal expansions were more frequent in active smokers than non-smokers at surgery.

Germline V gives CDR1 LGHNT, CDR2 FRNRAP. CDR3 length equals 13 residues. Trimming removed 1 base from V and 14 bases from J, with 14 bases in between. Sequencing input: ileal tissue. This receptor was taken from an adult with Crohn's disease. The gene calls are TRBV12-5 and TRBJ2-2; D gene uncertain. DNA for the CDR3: TGTGCTAGTGGTTTGGGGTCATCGGGTGGACTGTTTTTT. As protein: CASGLGSSGGLFF.